The 9 T cell receptor beta chains in this list originate from one sample, sequenced in a study of blood T cell repertoires in COVID-19 (dated by TCRdb to 2018 to 2020). Library construction relied on the immunoSEQ multiplex PCR assay. Here the immuneACCESS table is served through TCRdb, limited to in-frame sequences with V and J called. Missing clones are a known gap in these copies; in checked studies unresolved V genes cover under half, and the rest lacks a known reason. The sample table holds 270,000 or so clones, of which roughly 93% were seen once. Together, the top ten hold roughly 2% of the sample. Sequencing was carried out using PBMCs or T cells enriched from blood (not recorded which). The receptors here all came from a woman between 40 and 50 years old with acute COVID-19.

The gene calls are TRBV28 and TRBJ1-4, with TRBD1 matching over 7 bases. Germline V gives CDR1 MDHEN, CDR2 SYDVKM. The J segment lost 3 bases and the V segment lost 2 bases, leaving 6 bases of the junction unmatched. This CDR3 spans 16 amino acids. The CDR3: CASSLVRGIANEKLFF. CDR3 in DNA: TGTGCCAGCAGTTTAGTCAGGGGGATAGCTAATGAAAAACTGTTTTTT.

V usage is TRBV6-5 and J usage is TRBJ2-7, with a possible D match to TRBD2 (6 bases). Trimming removed 6 bases at V and 8 bases at J, with 17 bases between. This CDR3 contains 13 residues. Germline-derived CDR1 and CDR2 are MNHEY and SVGAGI. The CDR3 coding sequence is TGTGCCAGCAGCCCAGCCGGGAGACCGAAGCAGTACTTC. Encoded protein: CASSPAGRPKQYF.

There are many counts of this clone. The chain couples TRBV7-3 to TRBJ2-5; D unclear. The germline V gene encodes CDR1 SGHTA and CDR2 FQGTGA. This CDR3 is 13 amino acids long. The V end lost 3 bases, the J end lost 4 bases, and 9 bases lay between the germline ends. DNA of the CDR3: TGTGCCAGCAGCTTTGGTTCGGGAGAGACCCAGTACTTC. Translating gives CASSFGSGETQYF.

The V gene is TRBV5-3, the J gene TRBJ1-2, with D possibly being TRBD1 (6 bases). TRBV5-3 is recorded as an ORF, its role being uncertain. The ends were cut back, 0 bases at V and 0 bases at J, with 9 bases in the middle. The CDR3 is 15 amino acids. The CDR3 nucleotides are TGTGCCAGAAGCTTGGTGACAGGTTCTAACTATGGCTACACCTTC. Translating gives CARSLVTGSNYGYTF.

The genes are TRBV19 and TRBJ1-1; maybe TRBD1 (5 bases). V lost 0 bases to trimming and J lost 6 bases, with 11 bases between them. In germline, CDR1 is LNHDA, CDR2 SQIVND (reference sequence). The CDR3 has 14 amino acids. CDR3 in amino acids: CASSIDRDGAEAFF. CDR3 in DNA: TGTGCCAGTAGTATAGACAGGGATGGAGCTGAAGCTTTCTTT.

This clone was found a few times. This chain joins TRBV4-2 and TRBJ2-7; a weak D match, TRBD2 (6 bases). This CDR3 is 14 amino acids long. V gave up 9 bases and J gave up 2 bases, with 17 bases separating them. The germline V gene has CDR1 LGHNA and CDR2 YNFKEQ. For the CDR3, the DNA is TGTGCCAGTTCGCTTAGCGGCGGAGCCTACGAGCAGTACTTC. It encodes CASSLSGGAYEQYF.

CDR3 loop: CATSRLPGKTGGAFF. In DNA, the CDR3 is TGTGCCACCAGCAGACTCCCGGGAAAGACTGGTGGAGCTTTCTTT. The rearrangement links TRBV15 to TRBJ1-1; D is undetermined. The CDR3 spans 15 residues. Between the trimmed V and J ends, which lost 2 bases and 10 bases, there was a span of 20 bases. Germline CDR1 is LNHNV and CDR2 is YYDKDF (reference sequence).

The gene calls are TRBV5-1 and TRBJ1-1; D might be TRBD1 (6 bases). Per germline, CDR1 SGHRS and CDR2 YFSETQ. V was clipped by 5 bases and J by 0 bases, with 11 bases between them. The CDR3 totals 14 residues. CDR3 nucleotide sequence: TGCGCCAGCAGGCCAGGGGACCTGAACACTGAAGCTTTCTTT. Residues: CASRPGDLNTEAFF.

This clone was seen once. The chain joins TRBV19 to TRBJ2-1, with 7 bases lining up with TRBD2. Germline-derived CDR1 and CDR2 are LNHDA and SQIVND (reference sequence). Trimming at V came to 5 bases and at J to 0 bases, leaving 10 bases not matched to a gene. This CDR3 region has 17 residues. CDR3 bases: TGTGCCAGTAGTCCGAGATCTAGCGGACGCTCCTACAATGAGCAGTTCTTC. Translated: CASSPRSSGRSYNEQFF. Combining the CDR3 with reference TRBV19 and TRBJ2-1 gives the whole variable domain DGGITQSPKYLFRKEGQNVTLSCEQNLNHDAMYWYRQDPGQGLRLIYYSQIVNDFQKGDIAEGYSVSREKKESFPLTVTSAQKNPTAFYLCASSPRSSGRSYNEQFFGPGTRLTVL.